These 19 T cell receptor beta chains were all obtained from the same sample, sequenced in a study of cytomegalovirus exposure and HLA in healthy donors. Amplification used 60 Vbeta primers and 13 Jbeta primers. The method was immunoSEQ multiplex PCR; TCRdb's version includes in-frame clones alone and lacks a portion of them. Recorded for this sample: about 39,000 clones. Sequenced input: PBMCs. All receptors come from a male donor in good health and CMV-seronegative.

CDR3 sequence reads: CASSHSGLAEGINEQFF. DNA for the CDR3: TGTGCCAGCAGCCACTCGGGACTAGCGGAAGGAATTAATGAGCAGTTCTTC. The chain combines TRBV4-2 with TRBJ2-1; 11 nucleotides align to TRBD2. J lost 7 bases, V lost 3 bases, and 11 bases had no gene match. The germline gives CDR1 LGHNA, CDR2 YNFKEQ. The CDR3 is 17 amino acids.

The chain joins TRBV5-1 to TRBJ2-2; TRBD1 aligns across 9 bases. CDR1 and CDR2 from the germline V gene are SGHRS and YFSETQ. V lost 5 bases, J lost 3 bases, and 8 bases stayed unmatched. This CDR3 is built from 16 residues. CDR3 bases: TGCGCCAGCAGTGGCGGGACAGGGAGAGACACCGGGGAGCTGTTTTTT. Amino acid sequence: CASSGGTGRDTGELFF.

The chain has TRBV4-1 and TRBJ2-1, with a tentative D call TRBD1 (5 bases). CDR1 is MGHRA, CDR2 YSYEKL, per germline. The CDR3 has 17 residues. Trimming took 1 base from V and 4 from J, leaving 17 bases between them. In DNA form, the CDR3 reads TGCGCCAGCAGCCAAGGGGTGGGCAGGGCCCTATACAATGAGCAGTTCTTC. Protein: CASSQGVGRALYNEQFF.

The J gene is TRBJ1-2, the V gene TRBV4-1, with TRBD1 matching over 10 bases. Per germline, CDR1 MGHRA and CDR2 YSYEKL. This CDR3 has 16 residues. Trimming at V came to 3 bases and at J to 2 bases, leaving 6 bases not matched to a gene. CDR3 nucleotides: TGCGCCAGCAGCCAGGCCGGACAGGGGGACAACTATGGCTACACCTTC. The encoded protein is CASSQAGQGDNYGYTF.

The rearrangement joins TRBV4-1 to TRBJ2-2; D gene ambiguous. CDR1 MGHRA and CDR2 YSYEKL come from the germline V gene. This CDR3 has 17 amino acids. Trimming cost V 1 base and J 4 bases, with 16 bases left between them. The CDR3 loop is CASSQGFYSAFTGELFF. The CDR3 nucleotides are TGCGCCAGCAGCCAAGGCTTCTACAGTGCGTTCACCGGGGAGCTGTTTTTT.

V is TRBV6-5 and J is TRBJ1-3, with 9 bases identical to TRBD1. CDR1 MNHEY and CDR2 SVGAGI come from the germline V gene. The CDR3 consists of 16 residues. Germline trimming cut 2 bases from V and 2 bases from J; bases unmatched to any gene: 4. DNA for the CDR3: TGTGCCAGCAGTTACACAGGGACAGGGACTGGAAACACCATATATTTT. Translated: CASSYTGTGTGNTIYF.

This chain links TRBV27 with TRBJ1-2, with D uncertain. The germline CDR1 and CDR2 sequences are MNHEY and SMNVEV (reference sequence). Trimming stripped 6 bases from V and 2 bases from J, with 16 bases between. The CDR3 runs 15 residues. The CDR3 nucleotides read TGTGCCAGCAGGGAGTCGGGGAGTCCGAACTATGGCTACACCTTC. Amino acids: CASRESGSPNYGYTF.

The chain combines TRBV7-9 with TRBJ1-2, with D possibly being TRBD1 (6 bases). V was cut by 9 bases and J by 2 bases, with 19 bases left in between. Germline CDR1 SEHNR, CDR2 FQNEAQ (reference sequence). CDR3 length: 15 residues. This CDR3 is CASLAVTGTNYGYTF. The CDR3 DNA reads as TGTGCCAGTCTCGCCGTAACAGGGACAAACTATGGCTACACCTTC.

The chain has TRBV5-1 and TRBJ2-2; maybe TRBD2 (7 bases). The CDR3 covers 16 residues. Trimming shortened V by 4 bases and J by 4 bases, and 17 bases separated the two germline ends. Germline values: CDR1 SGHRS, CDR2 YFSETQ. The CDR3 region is CASSPIGGLVTGELFF. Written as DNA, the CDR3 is TGCGCCAGCAGCCCGATCGGGGGGCTCGTCACCGGGGAGCTGTTTTTT.

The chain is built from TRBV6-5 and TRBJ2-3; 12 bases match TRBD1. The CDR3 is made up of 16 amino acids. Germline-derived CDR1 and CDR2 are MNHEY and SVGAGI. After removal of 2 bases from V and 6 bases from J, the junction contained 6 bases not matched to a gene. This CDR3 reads CASSYRGQGASDTQYF. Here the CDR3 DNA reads TGTGCCAGCAGTTACAGGGGACAGGGGGCATCCGATACGCAGTATTTT.

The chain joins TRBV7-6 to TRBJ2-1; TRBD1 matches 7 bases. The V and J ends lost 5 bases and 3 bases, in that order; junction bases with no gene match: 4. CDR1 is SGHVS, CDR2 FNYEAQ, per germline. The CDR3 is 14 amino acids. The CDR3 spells CASSPGGLYNEQFF. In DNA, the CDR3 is TGTGCCAGCAGCCCAGGGGGTCTCTACAATGAGCAGTTCTTC.

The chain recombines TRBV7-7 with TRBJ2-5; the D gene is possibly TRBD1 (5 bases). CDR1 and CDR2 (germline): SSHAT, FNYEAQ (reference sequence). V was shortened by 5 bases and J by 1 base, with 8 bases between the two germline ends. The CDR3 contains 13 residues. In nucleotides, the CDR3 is TGTGCCAGCAGCCGACAGTTCCAAGAGACCCAGTACTTC. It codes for CASSRQFQETQYF.

For the CDR3, the DNA is TGTGCCAGTAGTATAGTCCTCAATGAGCAGTTCTTC. Protein: CASSIVLNEQFF. The gene calls are TRBV19 and TRBJ2-1, with D uncertain. V lost 1 base to trimming and J lost 6 bases, with 4 bases between them. Germline assignment: CDR1 LNHDA and CDR2 SQIVND (reference sequence). This CDR3 comprises 12 residues. Full variable domain (rest looked up from reference TRBV19 and TRBJ2-1): DGGITQSPKYLFRKEGQNVTLSCEQNLNHDAMYWYRQDPGQGLRLIYYSQIVNDFQKGDIAEGYSVSREKKESFPLTVTSAQKNPTAFYLCASSIVLNEQFFGPGTRLTVL.

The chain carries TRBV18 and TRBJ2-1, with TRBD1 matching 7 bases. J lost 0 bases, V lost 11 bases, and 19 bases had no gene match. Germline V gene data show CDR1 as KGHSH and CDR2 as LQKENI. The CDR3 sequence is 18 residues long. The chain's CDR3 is CAPSPGQITVISYNEQFF. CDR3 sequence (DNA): TGTGCCCCCTCCCCGGGACAGATAACCGTTATCTCCTACAATGAGCAGTTCTTC.

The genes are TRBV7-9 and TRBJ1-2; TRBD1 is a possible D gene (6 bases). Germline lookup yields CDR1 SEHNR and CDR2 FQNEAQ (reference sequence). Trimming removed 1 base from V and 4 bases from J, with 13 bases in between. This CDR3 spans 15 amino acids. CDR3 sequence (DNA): TGTGCCAGCAGCTTAGGGACAGTTCTACGCTATGGCTACACCTTC. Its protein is CASSLGTVLRYGYTF. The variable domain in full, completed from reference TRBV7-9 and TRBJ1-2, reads DTGVSQNPRHKITKRGQNVTFRCDPISEHNRLYWYRQTLGQGPEFLTYFQNEAQLEKSRLLSDRFSAERPKGSFSTLEIQRTEQGDSAMYLCASSLGTVLRYGYTFGSGTRLTVV.

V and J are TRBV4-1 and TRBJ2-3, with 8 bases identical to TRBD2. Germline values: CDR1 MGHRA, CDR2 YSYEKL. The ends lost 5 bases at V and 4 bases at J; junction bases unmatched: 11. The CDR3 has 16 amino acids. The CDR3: CASSDTPGLGADTQYF. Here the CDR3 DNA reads TGCGCCAGCAGCGATACACCGGGACTAGGTGCAGATACGCAGTATTTT.

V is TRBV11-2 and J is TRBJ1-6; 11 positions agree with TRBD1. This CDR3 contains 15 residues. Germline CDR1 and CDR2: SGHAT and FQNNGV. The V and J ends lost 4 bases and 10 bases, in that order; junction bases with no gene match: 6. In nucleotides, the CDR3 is TGTGCCAGCAGCTCAGCGAGGACAGGGGGCTCACCCCTCCACTTT. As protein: CASSSARTGGSPLHF.

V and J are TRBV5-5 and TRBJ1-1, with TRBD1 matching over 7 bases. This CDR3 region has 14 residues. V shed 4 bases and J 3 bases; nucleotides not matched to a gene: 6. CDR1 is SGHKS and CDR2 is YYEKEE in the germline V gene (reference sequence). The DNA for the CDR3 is TGTGCCAGCAGCGGTGGGACAGTGGACACTGAAGCTTTCTTT. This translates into CASSGGTVDTEAFF.

This CDR3 reads CASSPPGESNQPQHF. Written as DNA, the CDR3 is TGTGCCAGCAGCCCCCCCGGGGAGAGCAATCAGCCCCAGCATTTT. The gene calls are TRBV7-8 and TRBJ1-5; D is ambiguous. CDR3 size: 15 residues. Germline V gene lookup returns CDR1 SGHVS and CDR2 FQNEAQ. V lost 5 bases to trimming and J lost 1 base, with 12 bases between them.